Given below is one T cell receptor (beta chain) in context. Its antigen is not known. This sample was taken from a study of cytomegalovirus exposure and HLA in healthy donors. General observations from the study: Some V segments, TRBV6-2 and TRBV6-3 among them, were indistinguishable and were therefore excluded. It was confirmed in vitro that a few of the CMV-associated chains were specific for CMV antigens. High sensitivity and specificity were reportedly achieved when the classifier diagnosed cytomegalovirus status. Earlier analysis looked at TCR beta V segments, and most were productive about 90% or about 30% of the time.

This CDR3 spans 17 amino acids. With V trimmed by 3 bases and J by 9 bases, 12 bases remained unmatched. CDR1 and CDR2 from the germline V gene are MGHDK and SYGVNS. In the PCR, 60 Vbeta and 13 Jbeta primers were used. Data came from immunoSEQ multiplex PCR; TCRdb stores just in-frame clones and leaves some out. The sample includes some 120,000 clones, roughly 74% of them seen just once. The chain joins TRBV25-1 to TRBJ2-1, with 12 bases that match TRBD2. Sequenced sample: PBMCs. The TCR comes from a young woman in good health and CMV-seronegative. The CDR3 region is CASSDGRLAGAILEQFF. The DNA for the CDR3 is TGTGCCAGCAGTGACGGGAGACTAGCGGGAGCAATCCTTGAGCAGTTCTTC.